This note documents a single TCR beta chain sequence. This sample is part of a study of PD-1 blockade in classical Hodgkin lymphoma. Sequenced by immunoSEQ multiplex PCR; TCRdb stores in-frame clones only, minus some. The data contain about 58,000 clones, under 95% of them singletons. Autologous stem cell transplantation was followed by relapse in every patient, and brentuximab vedotin exposure varied. This sequence originates from a human donor with classical Hodgkin lymphoma. Specimen: peripheral blood mononuclear cells (PBMCs), collected before the second cycle of nivolumab.

The CDR3 bases are TGCGCCAGCAGCTTCGGGCCCCGCAGCACAGATACGCAGTATTTT. Translation gives CASSFGPRSTDTQYF. The chain joins TRBV5-1 to TRBJ2-3; D ambiguous. V shed 2 bases and J shed 0 bases, with 10 bases lying between them. CDR3 length equals 15 residues. Germline V gene lookup returns CDR1 SGHRS and CDR2 YFSETQ.